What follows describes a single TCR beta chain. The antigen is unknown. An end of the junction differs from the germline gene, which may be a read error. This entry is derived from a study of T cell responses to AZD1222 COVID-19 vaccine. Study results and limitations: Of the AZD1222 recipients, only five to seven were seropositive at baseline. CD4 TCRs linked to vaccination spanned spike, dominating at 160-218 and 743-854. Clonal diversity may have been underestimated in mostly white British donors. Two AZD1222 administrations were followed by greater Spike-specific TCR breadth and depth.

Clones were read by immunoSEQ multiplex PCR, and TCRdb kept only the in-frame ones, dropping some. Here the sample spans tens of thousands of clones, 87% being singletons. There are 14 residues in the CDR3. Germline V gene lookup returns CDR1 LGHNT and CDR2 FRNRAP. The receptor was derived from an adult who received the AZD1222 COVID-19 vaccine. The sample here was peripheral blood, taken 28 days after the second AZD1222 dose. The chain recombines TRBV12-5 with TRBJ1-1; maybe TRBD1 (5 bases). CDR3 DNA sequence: TGTGCTAGTGGTTTGAATTCGCAGGGCCCACCGAGAATCTTT. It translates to CASGLNSQGPPRIF.